This T cell receptor (beta chain) was captured by sequencing in a study of identical twins. This clonotype has only a few counts. TCRdb reanalysed the 5' RACE reads using MiXCR and keeps one entry per CDR3 protein. There are fewer than 500,000 distinct CDR3 sequences in the sample; 14% occur only once, and approximately 1% lies in the top ten. The germline CDR1 and CDR2 sequences are MNHEY and SVGAGI. V gave up 0 bases and J gave up 5 bases; unmatched junction bases: 12. The CDR3 runs 18 residues. Another study also made use of these data, one on yellow fever vaccine responses in identical twins.

This TCR came from a woman aged 18-29 years in good health. Sequenced input: CD4+ T cells sorted from blood. The V and J genes are TRBV6-5 and TRBJ2-1; 8 nucleotides align to TRBD1. Here the CDR3 reads CASSYSHDRTGIHNEQFF. CDR3 nucleotides: TGTGCCAGCAGTTACTCGCACGATCGGACAGGGATCCACAATGAGCAGTTCTTC.